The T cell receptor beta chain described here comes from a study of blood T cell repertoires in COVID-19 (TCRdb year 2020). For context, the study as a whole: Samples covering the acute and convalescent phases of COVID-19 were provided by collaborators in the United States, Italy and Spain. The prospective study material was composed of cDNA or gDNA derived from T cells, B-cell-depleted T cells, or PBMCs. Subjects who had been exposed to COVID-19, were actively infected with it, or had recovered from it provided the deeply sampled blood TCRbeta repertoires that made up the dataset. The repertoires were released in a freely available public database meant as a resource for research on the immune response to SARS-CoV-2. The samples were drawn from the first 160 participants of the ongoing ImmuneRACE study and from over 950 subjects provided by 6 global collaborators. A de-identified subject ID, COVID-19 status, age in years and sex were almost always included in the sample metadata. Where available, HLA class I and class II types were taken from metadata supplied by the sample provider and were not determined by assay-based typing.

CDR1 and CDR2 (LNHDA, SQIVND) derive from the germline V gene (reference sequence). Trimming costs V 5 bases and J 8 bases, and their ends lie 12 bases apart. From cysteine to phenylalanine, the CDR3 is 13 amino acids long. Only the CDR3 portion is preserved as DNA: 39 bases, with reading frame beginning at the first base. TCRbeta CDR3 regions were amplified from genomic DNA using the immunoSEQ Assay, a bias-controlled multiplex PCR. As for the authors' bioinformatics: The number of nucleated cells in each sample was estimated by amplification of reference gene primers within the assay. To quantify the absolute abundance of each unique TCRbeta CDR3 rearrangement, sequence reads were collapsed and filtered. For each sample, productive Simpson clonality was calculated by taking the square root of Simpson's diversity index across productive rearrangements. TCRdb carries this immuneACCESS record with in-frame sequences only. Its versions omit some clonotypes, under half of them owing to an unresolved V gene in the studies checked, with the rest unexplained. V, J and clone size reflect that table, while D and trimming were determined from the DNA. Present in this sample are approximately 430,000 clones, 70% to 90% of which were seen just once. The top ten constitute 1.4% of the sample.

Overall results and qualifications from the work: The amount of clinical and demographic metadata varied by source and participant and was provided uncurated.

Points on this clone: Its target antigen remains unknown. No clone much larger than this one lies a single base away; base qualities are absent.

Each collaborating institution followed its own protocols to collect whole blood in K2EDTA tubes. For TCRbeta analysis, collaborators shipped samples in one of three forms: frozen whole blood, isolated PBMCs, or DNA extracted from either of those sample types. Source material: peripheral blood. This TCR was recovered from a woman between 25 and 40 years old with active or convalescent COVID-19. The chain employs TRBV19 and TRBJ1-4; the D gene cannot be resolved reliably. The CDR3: CASSVWEGEKLFF. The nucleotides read TGTGCCAGTAGTGTATGGGAGGGAGAAAAACTGTTTTTT. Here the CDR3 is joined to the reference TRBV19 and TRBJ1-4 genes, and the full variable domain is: DGGITQSPKYLFRKEGQNVTLSCEQNLNHDAMYWYRQDPGQGLRLIYYSQIVNDFQKGDIAEGYSVSREKKESFPLTVTSAQKNPTAFYLCASSVWEGEKLFFGSGTQLSVL.